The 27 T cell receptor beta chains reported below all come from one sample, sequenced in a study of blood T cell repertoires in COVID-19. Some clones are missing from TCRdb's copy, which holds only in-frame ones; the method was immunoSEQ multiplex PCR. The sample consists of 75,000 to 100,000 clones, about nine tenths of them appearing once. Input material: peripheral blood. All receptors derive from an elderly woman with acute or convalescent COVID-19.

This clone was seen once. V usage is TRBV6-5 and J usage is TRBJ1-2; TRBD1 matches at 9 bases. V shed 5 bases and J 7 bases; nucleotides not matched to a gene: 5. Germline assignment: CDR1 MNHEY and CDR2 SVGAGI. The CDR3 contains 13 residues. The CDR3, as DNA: TGTGCCAGCAGTCTAGGGACAGGGTCTGGCTACACCTTC. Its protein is CASSLGTGSGYTF.

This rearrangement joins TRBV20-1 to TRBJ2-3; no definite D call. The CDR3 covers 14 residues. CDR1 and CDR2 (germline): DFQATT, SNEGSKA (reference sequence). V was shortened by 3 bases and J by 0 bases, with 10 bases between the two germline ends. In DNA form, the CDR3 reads TGCAGTGCTAGTGAGCGTACTAGCACAGATACGCAGTATTTT. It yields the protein CSASERTSTDTQYF.

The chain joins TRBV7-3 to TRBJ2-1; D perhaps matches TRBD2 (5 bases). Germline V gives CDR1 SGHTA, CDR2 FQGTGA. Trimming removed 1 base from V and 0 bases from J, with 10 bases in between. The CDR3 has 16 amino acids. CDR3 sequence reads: CASSLSGPSSYNEQFF. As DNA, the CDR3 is TGTGCCAGCAGCTTAAGCGGGCCTAGCTCCTACAATGAGCAGTTCTTC.

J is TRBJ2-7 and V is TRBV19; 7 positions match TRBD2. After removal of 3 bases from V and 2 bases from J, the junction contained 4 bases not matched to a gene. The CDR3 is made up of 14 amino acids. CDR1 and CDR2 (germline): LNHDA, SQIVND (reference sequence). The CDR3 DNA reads TGTGCCAGTAGTATGAGGGAGGGCCCCTACGAGCAGTACTTC. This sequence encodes CASSMREGPYEQYF.

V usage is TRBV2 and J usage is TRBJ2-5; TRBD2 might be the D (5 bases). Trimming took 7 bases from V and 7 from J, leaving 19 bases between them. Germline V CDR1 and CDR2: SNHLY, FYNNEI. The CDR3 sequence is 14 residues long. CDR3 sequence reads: CASILLGEKGTQYF. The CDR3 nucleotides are TGTGCCAGCATTCTCCTTGGGGAGAAAGGGACCCAGTACTTC. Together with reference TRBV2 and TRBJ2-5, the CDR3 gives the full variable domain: EPEVTQTPSHQVTQMGQEVILRCVPISNHLYFYWYRQILGQKVEFLVSFYNNEISEKSEIFDDQFSVERPDGSNFTLKIRSTKLEDSAMYFCASILLGEKGTQYFGPGTRLLVL.

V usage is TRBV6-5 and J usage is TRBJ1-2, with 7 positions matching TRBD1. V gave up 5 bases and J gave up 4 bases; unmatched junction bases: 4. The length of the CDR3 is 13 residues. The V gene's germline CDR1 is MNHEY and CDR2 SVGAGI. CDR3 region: CASSRTGSYGYTF. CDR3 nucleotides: TGTGCCAGCAGTCGGACAGGCAGCTATGGCTACACCTTC.

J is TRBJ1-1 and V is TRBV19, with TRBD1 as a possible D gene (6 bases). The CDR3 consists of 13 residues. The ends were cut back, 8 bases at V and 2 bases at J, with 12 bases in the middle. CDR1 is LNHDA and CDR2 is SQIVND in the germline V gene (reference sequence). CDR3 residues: CASQRQVNTEAFF. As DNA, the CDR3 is TGTGCCAGTCAGAGACAGGTTAACACTGAAGCTTTCTTT.

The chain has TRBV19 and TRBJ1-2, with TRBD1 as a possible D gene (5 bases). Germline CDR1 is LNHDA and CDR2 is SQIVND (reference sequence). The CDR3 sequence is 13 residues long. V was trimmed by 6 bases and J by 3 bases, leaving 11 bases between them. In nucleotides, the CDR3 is TGTGCCAGTAGAGGGGAGGGGTACTATGGCTACACCTTC. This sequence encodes CASRGEGYYGYTF.

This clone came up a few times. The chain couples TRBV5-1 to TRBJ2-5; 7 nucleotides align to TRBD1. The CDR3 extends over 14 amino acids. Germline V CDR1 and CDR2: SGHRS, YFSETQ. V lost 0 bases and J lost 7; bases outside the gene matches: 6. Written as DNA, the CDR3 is TGCGCCAGCAGCTTGGGACAGGGAATGGGGACCCAGTACTTC. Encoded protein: CASSLGQGMGTQYF.

The CDR3 protein is CASRGNEQFF. CDR3 sequence (DNA): TGTGCCAGTCGAGGCAATGAGCAGTTCTTC. The chain couples TRBV2 to TRBJ2-1; D gene unclear. CDR3 length equals 10 residues. V gave up 9 bases and J gave up 6 bases, with 6 bases separating them. Germline V gene lookup returns CDR1 SNHLY and CDR2 FYNNEI.

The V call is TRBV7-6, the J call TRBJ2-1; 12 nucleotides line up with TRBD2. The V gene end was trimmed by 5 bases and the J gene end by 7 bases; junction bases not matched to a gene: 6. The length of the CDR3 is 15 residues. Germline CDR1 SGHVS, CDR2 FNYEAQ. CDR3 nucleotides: TGTGCCAGCAGCCCCCGACTAGCGGGGGCGAATGAGCAGTTCTTC. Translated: CASSPRLAGANEQFF.

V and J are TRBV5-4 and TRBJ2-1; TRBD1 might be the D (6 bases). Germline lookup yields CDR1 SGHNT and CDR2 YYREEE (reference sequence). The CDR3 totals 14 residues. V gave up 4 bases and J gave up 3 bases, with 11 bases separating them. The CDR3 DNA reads TGTGCCAGCAGCCCGGACAGCCTCTACAATGAGCAGTTCTTC. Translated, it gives CASSPDSLYNEQFF.

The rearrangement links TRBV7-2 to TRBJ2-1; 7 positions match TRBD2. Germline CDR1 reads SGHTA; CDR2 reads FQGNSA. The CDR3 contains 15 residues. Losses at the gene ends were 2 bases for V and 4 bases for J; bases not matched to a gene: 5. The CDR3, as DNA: TGTGCCAGCAGCTTATCGGCTAGCGGATACAATGAGCAGTTCTTC. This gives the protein CASSLSASGYNEQFF.

In nucleotides, the CDR3 is TGTGCCAGCAGCTTTATGACTGTGAACACTGAAGCTTTCTTT. Encoded protein: CASSFMTVNTEAFF. The rearrangement uses TRBV9 and TRBJ1-1, with unresolved D. Germline CDR1 SGDLS, CDR2 YYNGEE. The CDR3 consists of 14 residues. V was shortened by 4 bases and J by 0 bases, with 10 bases between the two germline ends.

This CDR3 reads CASSLALGTGVEQYF. CDR3 in DNA: TGTGCCAGCAGCTTAGCACTCGGGACAGGGGTCGAGCAGTACTTC. The chain couples TRBV7-9 to TRBJ2-7; TRBD1 matches 10 bases. The CDR3 spans 15 residues. After removal of 0 bases from V and 6 bases from J, the junction contained 5 bases not matched to a gene. Germline CDR1 and CDR2: SEHNR and FQNEAQ (reference sequence).

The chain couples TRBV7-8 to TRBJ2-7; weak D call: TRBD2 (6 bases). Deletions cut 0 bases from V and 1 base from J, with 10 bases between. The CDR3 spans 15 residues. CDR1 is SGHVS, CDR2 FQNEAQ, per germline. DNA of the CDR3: TGTGCCAGCAGCTTAGCGGGGACTGAGTCCTACGAGCAGTACTTC. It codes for CASSLAGTESYEQYF. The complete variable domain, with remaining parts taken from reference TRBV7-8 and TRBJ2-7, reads GAGVSQSPRYKVAKRGQDVALRCDPISGHVSLFWYQQALGQGPEFLTYFQNEAQLDKSGLPSDRFFAERPEGSVSTLKIQRTQQEDSAVYLCASSLAGTESYEQYFGPGTRLTVT.

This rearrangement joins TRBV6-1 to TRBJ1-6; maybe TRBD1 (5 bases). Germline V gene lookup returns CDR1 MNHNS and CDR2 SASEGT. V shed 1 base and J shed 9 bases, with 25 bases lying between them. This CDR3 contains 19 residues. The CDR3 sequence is CASSEVLGRAGTGSSPLHF. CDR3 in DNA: TGTGCCAGCAGTGAAGTCTTGGGACGGGCTGGGACTGGTAGTTCACCCCTCCACTTT.

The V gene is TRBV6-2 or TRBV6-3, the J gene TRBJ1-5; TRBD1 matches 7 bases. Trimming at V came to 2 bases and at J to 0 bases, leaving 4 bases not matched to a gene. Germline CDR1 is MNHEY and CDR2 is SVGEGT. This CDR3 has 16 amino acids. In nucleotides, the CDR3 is TGTGCCAGCAGTTACCCTAAGGGGGCTAGCAATCAGCCCCAGCATTTT. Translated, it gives CASSYPKGASNQPQHF.

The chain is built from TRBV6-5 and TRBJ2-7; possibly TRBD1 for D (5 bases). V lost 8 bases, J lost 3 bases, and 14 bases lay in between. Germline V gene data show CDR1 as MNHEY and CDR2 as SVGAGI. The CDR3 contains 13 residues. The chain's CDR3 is CASWGISIYEQYF. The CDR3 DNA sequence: TGTGCCAGCTGGGGCATCTCGATCTACGAGCAGTACTTC.

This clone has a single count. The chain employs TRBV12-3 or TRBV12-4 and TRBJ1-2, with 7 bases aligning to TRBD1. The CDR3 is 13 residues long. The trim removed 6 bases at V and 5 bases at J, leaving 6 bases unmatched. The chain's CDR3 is CASSPDRVYGYTF. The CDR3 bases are TGTGCCAGCAGCCCCGACAGGGTTTATGGCTACACCTTC.

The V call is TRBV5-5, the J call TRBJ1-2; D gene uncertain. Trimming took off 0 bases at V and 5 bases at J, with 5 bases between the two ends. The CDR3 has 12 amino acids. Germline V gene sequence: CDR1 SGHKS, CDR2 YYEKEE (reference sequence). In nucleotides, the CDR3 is TGTGCCAGCAGCTTGGAAATATATGGCTACACCTTC. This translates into CASSLEIYGYTF.

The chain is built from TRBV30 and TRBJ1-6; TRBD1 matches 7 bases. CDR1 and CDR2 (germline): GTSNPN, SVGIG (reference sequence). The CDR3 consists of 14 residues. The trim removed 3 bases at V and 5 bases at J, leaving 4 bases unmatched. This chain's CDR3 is CAWSGQADNSPLHF. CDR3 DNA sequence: TGTGCCTGGAGCGGACAGGCAGATAATTCACCCCTCCACTTT.

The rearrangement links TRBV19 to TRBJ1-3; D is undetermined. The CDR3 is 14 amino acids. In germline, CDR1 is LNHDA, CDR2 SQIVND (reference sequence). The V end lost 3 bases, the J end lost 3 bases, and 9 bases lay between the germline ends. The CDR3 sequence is CASSMAGIGNTIYF. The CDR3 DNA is TGTGCCAGTAGTATGGCGGGGATTGGAAACACCATATATTTT.

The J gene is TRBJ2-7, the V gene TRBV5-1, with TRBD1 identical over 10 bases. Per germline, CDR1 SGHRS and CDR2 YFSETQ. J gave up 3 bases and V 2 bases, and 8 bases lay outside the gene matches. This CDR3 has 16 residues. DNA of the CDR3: TGCGCCAGCAGCTTAGTCCCGGGACAGGGGATCTACGAGCAGTACTTC. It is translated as CASSLVPGQGIYEQYF.

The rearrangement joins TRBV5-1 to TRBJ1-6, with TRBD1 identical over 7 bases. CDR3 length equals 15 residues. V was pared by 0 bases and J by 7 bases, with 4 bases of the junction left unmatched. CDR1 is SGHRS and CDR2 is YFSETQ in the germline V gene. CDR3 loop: CASSLEGAGNSPLHF. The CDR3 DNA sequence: TGCGCCAGCAGCTTGGAGGGGGCGGGGAATTCACCCCTCCACTTT.

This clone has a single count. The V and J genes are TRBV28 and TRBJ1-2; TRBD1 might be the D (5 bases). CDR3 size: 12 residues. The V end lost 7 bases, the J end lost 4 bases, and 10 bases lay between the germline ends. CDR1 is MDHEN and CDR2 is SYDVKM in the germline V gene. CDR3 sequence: CASTRVSYGYTF. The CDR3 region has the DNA TGTGCCAGCACCAGGGTCAGCTATGGCTACACCTTC.

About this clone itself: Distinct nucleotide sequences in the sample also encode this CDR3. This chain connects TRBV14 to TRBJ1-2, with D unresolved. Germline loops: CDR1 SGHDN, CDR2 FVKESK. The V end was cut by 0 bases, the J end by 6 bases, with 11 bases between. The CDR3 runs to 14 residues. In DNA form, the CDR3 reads TGTGCCAGCAGCCAAGATCTAGGAGTCGATGGCTACACCTTC. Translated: CASSQDLGVDGYTF.